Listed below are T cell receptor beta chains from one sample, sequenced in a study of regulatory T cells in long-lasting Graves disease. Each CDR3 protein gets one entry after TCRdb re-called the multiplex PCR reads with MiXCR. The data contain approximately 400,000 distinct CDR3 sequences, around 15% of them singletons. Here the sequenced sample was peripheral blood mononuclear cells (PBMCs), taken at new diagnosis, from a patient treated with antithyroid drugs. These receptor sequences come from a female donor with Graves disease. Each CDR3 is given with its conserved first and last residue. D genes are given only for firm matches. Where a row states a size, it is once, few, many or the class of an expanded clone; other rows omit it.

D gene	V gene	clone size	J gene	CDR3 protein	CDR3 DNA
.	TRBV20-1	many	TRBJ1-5	CSAGAGTLYQPQHF	TGCAGTGCTGGAGCCGGGACACTTTATCAGCCCCAGCATTTT
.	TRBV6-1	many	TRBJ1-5	CASSGGPGDQPQHF	TGTGCCAGCAGTGGGGGACCGGGCGATCAGCCCCAGCATTTT
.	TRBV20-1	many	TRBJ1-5	CSAHAQYSNQSQHF	TGCAGTGCCCATGCCCAGTATAGCAATCAGTCCCAGCATTTT
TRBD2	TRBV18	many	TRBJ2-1	CASSPAGGGEQFF	TGTGCCAGCTCCCCGGCGGGAGGGGGTGAGCAGTTCTTC
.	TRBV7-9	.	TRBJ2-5	CASSSQKGGAGETQYF	TGTGCCAGCAGCTCCCAAAAGGGGGGGGCAGGGGAGACCCAGTACTTC
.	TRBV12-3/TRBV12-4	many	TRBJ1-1	CASSFPVSVRTEAFF	TGTGCCAGCAGTTTTCCCGTGTCGGTGAGGACTGAAGCTTTCTTT
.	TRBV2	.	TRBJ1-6	CASRDTTGLYNSPLHF	TGTGCCAGCAGGGATACGACAGGCCTCTATAATTCACCCCTCCACTTT
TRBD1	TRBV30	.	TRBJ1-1	CAWSPWDRTNTEAFF	TGTGCCTGGAGTCCCTGGGACAGGACGAACACTGAAGCTTTCTTT
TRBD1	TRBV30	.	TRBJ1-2	CAWDRATNYGYTF	TGTGCCTGGGACAGGGCCACCAACTATGGCTACACCTTC
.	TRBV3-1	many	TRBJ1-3	CASSQGAAGNTIYF	TGTGCCAGCAGCCAAGGTGCGGCTGGAAACACCATATATTTT
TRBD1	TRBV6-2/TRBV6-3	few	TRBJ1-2	CASSYTGENYTF	TGTGCCAGCAGTTACACAGGGGAGAACTACACCTTC
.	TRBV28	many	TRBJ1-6	CASSPLLQDSPLHF	TGTGCCAGCAGCCCCCTCCTCCAGGATTCACCCCTCCACTTT
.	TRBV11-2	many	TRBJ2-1	CASSLRPSQTYNEQFF	TGTGCCAGCAGCTTACGACCCTCCCAGACCTACAATGAGCAGTTCTTC
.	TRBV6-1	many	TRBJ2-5	CASGVRVETQYF	TGTGCCAGCGGAGTGCGGGTGGAGACCCAGTACTTC
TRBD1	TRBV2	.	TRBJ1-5	CASSLTGSYQPQHF	TGTGCCAGCAGCCTGACAGGGTCCTATCAGCCCCAGCATTTT
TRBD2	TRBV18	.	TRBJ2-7	CASSQGLAGLPYEQYF	TGTGCCAGCTCACAAGGACTAGCGGGCCTGCCCTACGAGCAGTACTTC
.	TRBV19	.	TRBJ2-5	CASSIVRQETQYF	TGTGCCAGTAGTATTGTCAGGCAAGAGACCCAGTACTTC
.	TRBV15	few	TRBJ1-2	CATSSADYGYTF	TGTGCCACCAGCAGTGCAGATTATGGCTACACCTTC
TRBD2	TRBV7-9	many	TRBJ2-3	CASSPRDSGGGATDTQYF	TGTGCCAGCAGCCCACGAGATAGCGGGGGGGGAGCCACAGATACGCAGTATTTT
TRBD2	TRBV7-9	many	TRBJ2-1	CASSFPTSPYNEQFF	TGTGCCAGCAGCTTCCCGACTAGCCCCTACAATGAGCAGTTCTTC
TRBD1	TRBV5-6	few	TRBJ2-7	CASSHRDRGSQYF	TGTGCCAGCAGCCACCGGGACAGGGGTTCGCAGTACTTC
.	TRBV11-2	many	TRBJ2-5	CASSLERSETQYF	TGTGCCAGCAGCTTAGAGCGGTCGGAGACCCAGTACTTC
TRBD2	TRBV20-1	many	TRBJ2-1	CSATQSGNYNEQFF	TGCAGTGCTACCCAGAGCGGGAACTACAATGAGCAGTTCTTC
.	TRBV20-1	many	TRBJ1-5	CSATGGEGLNQPQHF	TGCAGTGCTACCGGGGGTGAGGGTCTCAATCAGCCCCAGCATTTT
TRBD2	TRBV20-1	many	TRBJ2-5	CSARRTSGRETQYF	TGCAGTGCTAGGCGGACTAGCGGGAGGGAGACCCAGTACTTC
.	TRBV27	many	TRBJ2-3	CASSLDLSTDTQYF	TGTGCCAGCAGTCTGGACCTCAGCACAGATACGCAGTATTTT
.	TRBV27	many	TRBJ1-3	CASSSKRTVGNTIYF	TGTGCCAGCAGTTCTAAACGGACCGTTGGAAACACCATATATTTT
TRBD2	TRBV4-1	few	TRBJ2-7	CASSQRGAGGQDEQYF	TGCGCCAGCAGCCAAAGGGGCGCGGGAGGGCAGGACGAGCAGTACTTC
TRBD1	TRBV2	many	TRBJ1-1	CASRGDRNTEAFF	TGTGCCAGCAGGGGGGACAGAAACACTGAAGCTTTCTTT
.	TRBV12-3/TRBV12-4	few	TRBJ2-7	CASSQGPRLSYEQYF	TGTGCCAGCAGTCAAGGACCACGACTCTCCTACGAGCAGTACTTC
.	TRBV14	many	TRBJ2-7	CASSHLGHPLGYEQYF	TGTGCCAGCAGCCACCTGGGGCACCCCCTAGGTTACGAGCAGTACTTC
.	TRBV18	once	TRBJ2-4	CASSLTGGDLENIQYF	TGTGCCAGCTCGCTCACAGGGGGGGATCTAGAAAACATTCAGTACTTC
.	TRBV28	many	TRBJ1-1	CASSLEVDGRKNTEAFF	TGTGCCAGCAGTTTAGAAGTGGACGGGAGGAAGAACACTGAAGCTTTCTTT
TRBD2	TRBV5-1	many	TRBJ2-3	CASSFPSAGGPGDTQYF	TGCGCCAGCAGCTTTCCATCCGCGGGAGGGCCTGGAGATACGCAGTATTTT
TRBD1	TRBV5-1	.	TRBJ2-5	CASSLEGTEYQETQYF	TGCGCCAGCAGCTTGGAAGGGACAGAATACCAAGAGACCCAGTACTTC
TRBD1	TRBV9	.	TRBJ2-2	CASSTRMTGLSTGELFF	TGTGCCAGCAGCACACGTATGACAGGGCTCAGTACCGGGGAGCTGTTTTTT
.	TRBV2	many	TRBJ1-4	CASTATPPLGKLFF	TGTGCCAGCACCGCGACGCCGCCCTTGGGAAAACTGTTTTTT
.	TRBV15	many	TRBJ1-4	CATSRDPLTTNEKLFF	TGTGCCACCAGCAGAGATCCACTCACAACTAATGAAAAACTGTTTTTT
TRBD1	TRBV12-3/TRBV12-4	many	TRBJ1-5	CASRAQGANNQPQHF	TGTGCCAGCAGGGCACAGGGGGCGAACAATCAGCCCCAGCATTTT
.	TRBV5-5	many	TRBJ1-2	CASSQPGDNYGYTF	TGTGCCAGCAGCCAGCCAGGGGATAACTATGGCTACACCTTC
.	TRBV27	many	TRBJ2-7	CASSPPLVSQEELEQYF	TGTGCCAGCAGCCCCCCGCTGGTGTCCCAGGAGGAGTTGGAGCAGTACTTC
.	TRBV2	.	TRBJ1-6	CASRTGTPGSPLHF	TGTGCCAGCAGGACCGGGACCCCCGGATCACCCCTCCACTTT
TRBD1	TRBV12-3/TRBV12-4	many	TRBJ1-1	CASSWTGGPEAFF	TGTGCCAGCAGTTGGACAGGGGGGCCCGAAGCTTTCTTT